These 7 T cell receptor beta chains were sequenced from one sample in a study of shared clonotypes between healthy human individuals (dated by TCRdb to 2020 to 2021). Library prep was done by the immunoSEQ multiplex PCR assay. The clones in this table, taken by TCRdb from immuneACCESS, are in-frame only. Not every clone is retained; where verified, under half of the shortfall comes from an unresolved V gene, and the cause of the rest is unknown. Recorded for this sample are just over 2,000,000 clones; roughly 95% of them occurred a single time. The ten most abundant clones make up 0.13% of the sample. The sequencing input was naive CD4+ T cells sorted from blood. The cell subset or site tag for this specimen amounts to: CD45RA+ positively selected. These receptors all come from a man aged 18-30 years in good health.

Details on this clone: Other DNA sequences in the same sample also yield this CDR3. V is TRBV10-1 and J is TRBJ2-2; D uncertain. CDR1 and CDR2 from the germline V gene are WNHNN and SYGVQD (reference sequence). V was trimmed by 1 base and J by 6 bases, leaving 3 bases between them. There are 12 residues in the CDR3. CDR3 nucleotide sequence: TGCGCCAGCAGTGAGTTCCCCGGGGAGCTGTTTTTT. This sequence encodes CASSEFPGELFF.

The V call is TRBV28, the J call TRBJ2-3, with D possibly matching TRBD1 (6 bases). The CDR3 covers 12 residues. Germline V gene data show CDR1 as MDHEN and CDR2 as SYDVKM. Trimming left V 4 bases short and J 14 bases short, with 16 bases between. The CDR3 sequence: CASSSARDTRYF. The CDR3 DNA reads TGTGCCAGCAGTTCCGCCAGGGACACCCGGTATTTT.

V is TRBV5-1 and J is TRBJ2-2, with TRBD2 identical over 8 bases. The germline gives CDR1 SGHRS, CDR2 YFSETQ. The CDR3 spans 15 residues. Losses at the gene ends were 4 bases for V and 6 bases for J; bases not matched to a gene: 8. The CDR3 region is CASSQGAGVPGELFF. The CDR3, as DNA: TGCGCCAGCAGCCAGGGAGCGGGAGTGCCCGGGGAGCTGTTTTTT.

The rearrangement links TRBV30 to TRBJ1-2, with TRBD1 identical over 11 bases. Germline V gene sequence: CDR1 GTSNPN, CDR2 SVGIG (reference sequence). The CDR3 loop spans 18 amino acids. J was trimmed by 8 bases and V by 1 base; bases with no gene match: 18. CDR3 loop: CAWSGDKWTGQGALGYTF. The CDR3, as DNA: TGTGCCTGGAGTGGCGATAAATGGACAGGACAGGGGGCTCTGGGCTACACCTTC.

V gene TRBV6-1 combines with J gene TRBJ2-7, with D possibly matching TRBD1 (6 bases). Looked up from germline, CDR1 is MNHNS and CDR2 is SASEGT. The length of the CDR3 is 14 residues. V lost 3 bases, J lost 4 bases, and 13 bases lay in between. CDR3 bases: TGTGCCAGCAGTGAGGGACAAAAAAAATACGAGCAGTACTTC. This translates into CASSEGQKKYEQYF.

The chain uses TRBV7-3 and TRBJ1-2; TRBD1 aligns across 8 bases. Germline trimming cut 5 bases from V and 2 bases from J; bases unmatched to any gene: 4. This CDR3 has 14 residues. CDR1 and CDR2 from the germline V gene are SGHTA and FQGTGA. The CDR3 is CASSPDRANYGYTF. The DNA of the CDR3 is TGTGCCAGCAGCCCGGACAGGGCAAACTATGGCTACACCTTC.

This clone appeared a few times. V is TRBV7-9 and J is TRBJ1-2; D call uncertain. Germline CDR1 is SEHNR and CDR2 is FQNEAQ (reference sequence). The CDR3 totals 13 residues. The germline V and J ends were trimmed by 5 bases and 3 bases, with 10 bases remaining between them. In DNA form, the CDR3 reads TGTGCCAGCAGCGGGTTACCTGACTATGGCTACACCTTC. Its translation is CASSGLPDYGYTF.